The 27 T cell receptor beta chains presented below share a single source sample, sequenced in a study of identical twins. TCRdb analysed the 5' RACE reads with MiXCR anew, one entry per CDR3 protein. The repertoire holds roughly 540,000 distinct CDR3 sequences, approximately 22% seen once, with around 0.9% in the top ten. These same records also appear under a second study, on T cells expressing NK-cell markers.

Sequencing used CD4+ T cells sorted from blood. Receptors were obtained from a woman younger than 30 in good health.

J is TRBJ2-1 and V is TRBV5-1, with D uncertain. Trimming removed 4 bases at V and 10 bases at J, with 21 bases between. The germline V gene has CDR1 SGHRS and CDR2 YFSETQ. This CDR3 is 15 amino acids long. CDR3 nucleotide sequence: TGCGCCAGCAGCCGCCCGGCACCCCCCCGTAAAGAGCAGTTCTTC. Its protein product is CASSRPAPPRKEQFF.

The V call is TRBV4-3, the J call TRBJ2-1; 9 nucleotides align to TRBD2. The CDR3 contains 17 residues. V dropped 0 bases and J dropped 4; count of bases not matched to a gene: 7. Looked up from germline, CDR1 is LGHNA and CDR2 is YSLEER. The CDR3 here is CASSQDMASGTYNEQFF. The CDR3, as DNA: TGCGCCAGCAGCCAAGATATGGCTAGCGGGACTTACAATGAGCAGTTCTTC.

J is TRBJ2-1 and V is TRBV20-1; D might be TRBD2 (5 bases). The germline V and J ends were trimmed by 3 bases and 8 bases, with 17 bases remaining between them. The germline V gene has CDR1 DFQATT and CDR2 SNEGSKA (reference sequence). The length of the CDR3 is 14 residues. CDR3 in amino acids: CSASLAQRRHEQFF. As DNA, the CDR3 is TGCAGTGCTAGCCTAGCCCAGAGGAGGCATGAGCAGTTCTTC.

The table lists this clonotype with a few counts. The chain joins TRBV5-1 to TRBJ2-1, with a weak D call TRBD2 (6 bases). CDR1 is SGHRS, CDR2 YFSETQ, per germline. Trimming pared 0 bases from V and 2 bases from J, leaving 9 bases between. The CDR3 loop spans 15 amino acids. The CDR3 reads CASSLVVAAYNEQFF. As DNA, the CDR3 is TGCGCCAGCAGCTTGGTAGTAGCGGCCTACAATGAGCAGTTCTTC.

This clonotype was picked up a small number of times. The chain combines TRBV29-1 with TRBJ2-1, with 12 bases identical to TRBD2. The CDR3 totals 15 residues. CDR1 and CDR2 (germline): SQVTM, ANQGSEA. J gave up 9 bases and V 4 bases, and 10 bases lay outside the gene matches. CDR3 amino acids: CSVAFRLAGAGEQFF. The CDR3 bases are TGCAGCGTTGCATTCAGACTAGCGGGAGCTGGTGAGCAGTTCTTC.

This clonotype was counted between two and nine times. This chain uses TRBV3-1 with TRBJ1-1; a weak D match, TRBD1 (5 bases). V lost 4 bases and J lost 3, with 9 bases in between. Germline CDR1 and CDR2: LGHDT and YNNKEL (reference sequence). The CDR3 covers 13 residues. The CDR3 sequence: CASSRGADTEAFF. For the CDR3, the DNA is TGTGCCAGCAGCCGGGGCGCGGACACTGAAGCTTTCTTT.

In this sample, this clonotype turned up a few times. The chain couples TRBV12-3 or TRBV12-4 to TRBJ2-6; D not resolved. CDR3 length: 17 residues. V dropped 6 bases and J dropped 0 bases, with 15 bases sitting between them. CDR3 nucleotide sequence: TGTGCCAGCAGCCCCCGGACGACTGACTCTGGGGCCAACGTCCTGACTTTC. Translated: CASSPRTTDSGANVLTF.

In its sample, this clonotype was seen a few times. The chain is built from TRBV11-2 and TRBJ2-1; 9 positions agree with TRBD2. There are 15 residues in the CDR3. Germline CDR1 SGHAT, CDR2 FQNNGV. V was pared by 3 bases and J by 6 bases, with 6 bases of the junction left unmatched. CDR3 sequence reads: CASSFSGGPTNEQFF. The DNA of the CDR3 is TGTGCCAGCAGCTTTAGCGGGGGCCCAACCAATGAGCAGTTCTTC.

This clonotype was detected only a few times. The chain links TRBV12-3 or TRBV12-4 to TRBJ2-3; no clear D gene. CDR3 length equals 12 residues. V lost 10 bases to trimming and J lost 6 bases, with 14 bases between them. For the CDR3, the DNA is TGTGCCACCCGAATTATGATGGATACGCAGTATTTT. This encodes CATRIMMDTQYF.

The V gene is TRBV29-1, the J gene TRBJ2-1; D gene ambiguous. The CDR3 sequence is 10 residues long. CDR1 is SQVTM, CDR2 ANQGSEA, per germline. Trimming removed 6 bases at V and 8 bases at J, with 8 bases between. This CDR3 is CSVQTDEQFF. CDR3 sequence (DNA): TGCAGCGTCCAGACCGATGAGCAGTTCTTC.

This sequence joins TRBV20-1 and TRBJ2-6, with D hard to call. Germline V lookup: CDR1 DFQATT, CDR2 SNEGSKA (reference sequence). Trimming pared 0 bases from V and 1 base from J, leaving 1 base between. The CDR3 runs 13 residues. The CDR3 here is CSARDSGANVLTF. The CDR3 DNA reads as TGCAGTGCTAGAGATTCTGGGGCCAACGTCCTGACTTTC.

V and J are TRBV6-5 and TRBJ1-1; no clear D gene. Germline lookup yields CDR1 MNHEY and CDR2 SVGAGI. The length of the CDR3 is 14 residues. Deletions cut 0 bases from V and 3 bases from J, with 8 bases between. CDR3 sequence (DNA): TGTGCCAGCAGTTACTCGCTCGGGGACACTGAAGCTTTCTTT. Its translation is CASSYSLGDTEAFF.

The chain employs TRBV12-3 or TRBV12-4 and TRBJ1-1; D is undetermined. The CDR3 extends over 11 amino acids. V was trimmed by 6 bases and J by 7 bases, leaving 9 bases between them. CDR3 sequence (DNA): TGTGCCAGCAGCCAAGCTTATGAAGCTTTCTTT. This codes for CASSQAYEAFF.

CDR3 sequence reads: CASSGSTSYEQYF. CDR3 nucleotide sequence: TGCGCCAGCAGTGGATCGACTAGCTACGAGCAGTACTTC. The V and J genes are TRBV10-1 and TRBJ2-7, with D possibly matching TRBD2 (6 bases). V was trimmed by 4 bases and J by 3 bases, leaving 10 bases between them. CDR1 WNHNN and CDR2 SYGVQD come from the germline V gene (reference sequence). This CDR3 contains 13 residues.

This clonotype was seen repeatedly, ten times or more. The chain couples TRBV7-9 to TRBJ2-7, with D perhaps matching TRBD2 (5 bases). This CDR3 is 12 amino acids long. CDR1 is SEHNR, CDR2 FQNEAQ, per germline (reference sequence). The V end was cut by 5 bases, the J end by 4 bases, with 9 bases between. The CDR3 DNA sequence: TGTGCCAGCAGCCGGACTGGGTACGAGCAGTACTTC. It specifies CASSRTGYEQYF.

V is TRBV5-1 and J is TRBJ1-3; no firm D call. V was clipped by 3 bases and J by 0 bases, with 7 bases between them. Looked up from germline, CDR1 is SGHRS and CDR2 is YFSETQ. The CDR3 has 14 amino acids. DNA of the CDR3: TGCGCCAGCAGCTCCCCGGACTCTGGAAACACCATATATTTT. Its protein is CASSSPDSGNTIYF.

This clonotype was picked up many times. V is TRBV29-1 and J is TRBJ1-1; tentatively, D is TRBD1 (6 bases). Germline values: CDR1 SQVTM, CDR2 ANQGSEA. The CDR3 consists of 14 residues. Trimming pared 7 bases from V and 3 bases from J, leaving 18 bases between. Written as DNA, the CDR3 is TGCAGCGCCCCGCTGGGGGCAGGGGACACTGAAGCTTTCTTT. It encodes CSAPLGAGDTEAFF.

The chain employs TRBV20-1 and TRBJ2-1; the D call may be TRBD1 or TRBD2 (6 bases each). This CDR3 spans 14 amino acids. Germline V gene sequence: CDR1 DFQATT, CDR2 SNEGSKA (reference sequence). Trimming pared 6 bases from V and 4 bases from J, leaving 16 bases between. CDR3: CSATLRRGYNEQFF. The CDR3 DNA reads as TGCAGTGCCACCCTCCGGAGGGGGTACAATGAGCAGTTCTTC.

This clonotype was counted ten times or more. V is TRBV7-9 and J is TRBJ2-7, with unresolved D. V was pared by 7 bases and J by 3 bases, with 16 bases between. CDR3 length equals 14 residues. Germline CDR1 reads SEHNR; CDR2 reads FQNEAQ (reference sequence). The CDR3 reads CASIPHLGVYEQYF. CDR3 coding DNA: TGTGCCAGCATCCCCCACCTTGGGGTCTACGAGCAGTACTTC.

The CDR3 reads CAWTPLTAPEKLFF. The CDR3 DNA sequence: TGTGCCTGGACCCCTCTGACAGCCCCTGAAAAACTGTTTTTT. V usage is TRBV30 and J usage is TRBJ1-4; a possible D gene is TRBD1 (5 bases). CDR3 length: 14 amino acids. The V end lost 4 bases, the J end lost 7 bases, and 16 bases lay between the germline ends. CDR1 and CDR2 from the germline V gene are GTSNPN and SVGIG (reference sequence). Using reference TRBV30 and TRBJ1-4 for the parts outside the CDR3, the full variable domain is SQTIHQWPATLVQPVGSPLSLECTVEGTSNPNLYWYRQAAGRGLQLLFYSVGIGQISSEVPQNLSASRPQDRQFILSSKKLLLSDSGFYLCAWTPLTAPEKLFFGSGTQLSVL.

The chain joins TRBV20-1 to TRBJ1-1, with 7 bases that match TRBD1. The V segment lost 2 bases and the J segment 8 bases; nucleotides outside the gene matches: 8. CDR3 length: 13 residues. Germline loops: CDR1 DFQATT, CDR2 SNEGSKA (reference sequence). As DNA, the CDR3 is TGCAGTGCTAGATCCCCGGACAGGCTGGAAGCTTTCTTT. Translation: CSARSPDRLEAFF.

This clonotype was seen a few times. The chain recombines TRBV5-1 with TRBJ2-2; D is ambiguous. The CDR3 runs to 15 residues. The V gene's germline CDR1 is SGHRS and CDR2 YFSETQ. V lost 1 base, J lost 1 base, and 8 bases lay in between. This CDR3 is CASSLFGLNTGELFF. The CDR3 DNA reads TGCGCCAGCAGCTTGTTTGGTTTGAACACCGGGGAGCTGTTTTTT.

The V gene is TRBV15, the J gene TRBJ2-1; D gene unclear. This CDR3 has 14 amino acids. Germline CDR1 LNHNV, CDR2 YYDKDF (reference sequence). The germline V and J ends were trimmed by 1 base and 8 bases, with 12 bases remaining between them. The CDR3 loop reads CATSRASRDYEQFF. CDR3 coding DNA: TGTGCCACCAGCAGAGCGAGCCGTGACTATGAGCAGTTCTTC.

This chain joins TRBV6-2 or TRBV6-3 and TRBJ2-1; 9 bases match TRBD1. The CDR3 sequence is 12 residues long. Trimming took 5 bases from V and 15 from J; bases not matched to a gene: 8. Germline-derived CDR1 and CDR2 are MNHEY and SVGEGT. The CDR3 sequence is CASSGDRDLGFF. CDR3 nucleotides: TGTGCCAGCAGTGGGGACAGGGATCTTGGGTTCTTC.

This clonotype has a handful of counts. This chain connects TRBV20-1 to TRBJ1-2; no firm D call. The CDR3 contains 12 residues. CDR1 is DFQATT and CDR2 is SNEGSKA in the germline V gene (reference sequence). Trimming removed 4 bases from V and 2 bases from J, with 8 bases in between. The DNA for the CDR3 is TGCAGTGCTATTGAGGACAACTATGGCTACACCTTC. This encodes CSAIEDNYGYTF.

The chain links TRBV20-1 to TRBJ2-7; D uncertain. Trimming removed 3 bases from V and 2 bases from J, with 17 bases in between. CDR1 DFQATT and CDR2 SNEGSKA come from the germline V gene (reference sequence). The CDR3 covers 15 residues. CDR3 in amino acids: CSASNPLPAAYEQYF. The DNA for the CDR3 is TGCAGTGCTAGTAACCCCCTCCCGGCAGCCTACGAGCAGTACTTC.

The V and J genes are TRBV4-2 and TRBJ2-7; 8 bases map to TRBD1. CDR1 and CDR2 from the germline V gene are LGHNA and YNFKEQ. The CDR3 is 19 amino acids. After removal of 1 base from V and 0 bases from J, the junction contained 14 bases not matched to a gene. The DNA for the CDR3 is TGTGCCAGCAGCCAAGTCGTAAGTGCGGGACAGGACTTCTCCTACGAGCAGTACTTC. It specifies CASSQVVSAGQDFSYEQYF.